This T cell receptor beta chain came from a study of T cell repertoires in cytomegalovirus infection. One entry per CDR3 protein, called by TCRdb with MiXCR from the reads. The repertoire consists of 450,000 to 650,000 distinct CDR3 sequences, with roughly 43% occurring once and the leading ten covering about half. A note on this clonotype: Its antigen is still unknown.

The clonotype was recovered from a human donor in good health (CMV status not recorded). Some clones in this sample may be carry-over from other donors' samples. This specimen was cultured PBMCs, taken from culture after CMV antigen stimulation.

For the CDR3, the DNA is TGTGCCAGCAGCCAGGGAACTAGCGGGGGCGATGAGCAGTTCTTC. This gives the protein CASSQGTSGGDEQFF. The genes are TRBV4-2 and TRBJ2-1; 11 bases are shared with TRBD2. Trimming at V came to 3 bases and at J to 8 bases, leaving 6 bases not matched to a gene. Germline V CDR1 and CDR2: LGHNA, YNFKEQ. The CDR3 extends over 15 amino acids.